This entry is about one T cell receptor beta chain. Its antigen is still unknown. The data are from a study of human T cells and chemical hapten exposure. As to time point: pre-sensitization, week 0. Treatment denoted: therapeutic diphenylcyclopropenone sensitization with weekly scalp DPC. TCRdb recomputed calls from the RACE reads with MiXCR, one row per CDR3 protein. The sample carries 270,000 or so distinct CDR3 sequences, roughly 8% recorded once. Broader study findings: Significantly more large CDR3 similarity clusters arose among expanded TCRs than among controls.

The CDR3 is 14 amino acids. The V end was cut by 1 base, the J end by 3 bases, with 12 bases between. Looked up from germline, CDR1 is DFQATT and CDR2 is SNEGSKA (reference sequence). The V gene is TRBV20-1, the J gene TRBJ1-1; D might be TRBD1 (5 bases). The source is a man aged 18-30 years with alopecia areata. Some clones in this sample may be carry-over from other donors' samples. The specimen comprised whole blood, sampled in connection with sensitization to the hapten diphenylcyclopropenone (DPC). CDR3 residues: CSARGQMHDTEAFF. CDR3 DNA sequence: TGCAGTGCTAGAGGACAGATGCATGACACTGAAGCTTTCTTT.